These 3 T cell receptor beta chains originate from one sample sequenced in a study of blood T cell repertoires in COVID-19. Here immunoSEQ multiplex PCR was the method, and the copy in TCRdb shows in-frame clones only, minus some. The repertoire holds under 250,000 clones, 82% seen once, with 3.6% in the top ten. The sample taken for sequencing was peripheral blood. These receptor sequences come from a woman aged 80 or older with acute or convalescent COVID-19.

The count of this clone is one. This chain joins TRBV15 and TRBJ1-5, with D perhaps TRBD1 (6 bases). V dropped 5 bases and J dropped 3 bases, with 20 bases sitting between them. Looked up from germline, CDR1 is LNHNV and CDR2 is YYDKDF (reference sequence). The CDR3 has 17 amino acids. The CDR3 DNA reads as TGTGCCACCAGCCTGGGGGACACCCAACCCCACAATCAGCCCCAGCATTTT. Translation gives CATSLGDTQPHNQPQHF.

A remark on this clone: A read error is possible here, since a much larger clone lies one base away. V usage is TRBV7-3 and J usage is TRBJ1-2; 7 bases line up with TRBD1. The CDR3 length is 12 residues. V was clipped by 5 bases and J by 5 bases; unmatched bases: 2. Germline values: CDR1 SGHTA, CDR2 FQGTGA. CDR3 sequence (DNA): TGTGCCAGCAGCATGACAGGGTATGGCTACACCTTC. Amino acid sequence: CASSMTGYGYTF. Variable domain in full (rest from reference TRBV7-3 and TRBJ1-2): GAGVSQTPSNKVTEKGKYVELRCDPISGHTALYWYRQSLGQGPEFLIYFQGTGAADDSGLPNDRFFAVRPEGSVSTLKIQRTERGDSAVYLCASSMTGYGYTFGSGTRLTVV.

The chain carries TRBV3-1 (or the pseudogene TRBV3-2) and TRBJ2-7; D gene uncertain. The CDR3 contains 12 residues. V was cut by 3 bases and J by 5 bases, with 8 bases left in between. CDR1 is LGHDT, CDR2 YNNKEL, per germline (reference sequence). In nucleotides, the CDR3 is TGTGCCAGCAGCCAGCGGATCGACGAGCAGTACTTC. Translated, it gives CASSQRIDEQYF.